Here is one T cell receptor (beta chain) with its context. This entry comes from a study of T-cell reconstitution after alpha-beta-depleted transplantation in children. The trim removed 1 base at V and 10 bases at J, leaving 12 bases unmatched. Per the germline V gene, CDR1 is LNHNV and CDR2 is YYDKDF (reference sequence). The CDR3 sequence is 16 residues long. The TCRbeta library incorporated unique molecular identifiers. TCRdb reprocessed the PCR reads via MiXCR and lists one record per CDR3 protein. The data show some 240,000 distinct CDR3 sequences, around 9.7% seen once. This sample comprised PBMCs from the stem cell graft donor, obtained from the stem cell graft. This clonotype originated in a human donor who donated a stem cell graft to a child with SCID. J is TRBJ2-1 and V is TRBV15, with 8 bases identical to TRBD1. As DNA, the CDR3 is TGTGCCACCAGCAGAGGTGGCAGGGGACAGGATAGAGAGCAGTTCTTC. Its protein is CATSRGGRGQDREQFF.